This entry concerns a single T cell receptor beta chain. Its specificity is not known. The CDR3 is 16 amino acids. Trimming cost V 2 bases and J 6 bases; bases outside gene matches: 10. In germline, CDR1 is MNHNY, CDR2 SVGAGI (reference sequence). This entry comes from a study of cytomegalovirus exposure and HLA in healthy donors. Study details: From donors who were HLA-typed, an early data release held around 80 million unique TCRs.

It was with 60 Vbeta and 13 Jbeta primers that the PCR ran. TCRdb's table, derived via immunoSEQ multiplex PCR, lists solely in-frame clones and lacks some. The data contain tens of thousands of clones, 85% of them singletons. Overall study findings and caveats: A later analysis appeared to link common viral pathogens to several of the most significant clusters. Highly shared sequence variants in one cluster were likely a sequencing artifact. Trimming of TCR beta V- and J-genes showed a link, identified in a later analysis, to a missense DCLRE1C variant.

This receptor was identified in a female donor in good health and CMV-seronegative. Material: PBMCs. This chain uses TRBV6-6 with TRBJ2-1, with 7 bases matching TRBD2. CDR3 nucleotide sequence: TGTGCCAGCAGTTACAATCCAGCGGGGACCCTCAATGAGCAGTTCTTC. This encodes CASSYNPAGTLNEQFF.